This paragraph covers one TCR beta chain sequence. The sample is drawn from a study of OX40 agonist ivuxolimab in advanced cancers. CDR3 length: 11 residues. The V end was cut by 1 base, the J end by 7 bases, with 7 bases between. Germline V gene lookup returns CDR1 GTSNPN and CDR2 SVGIG (reference sequence). Using immunoSEQ multiplex PCR, the repertoire was profiled, and TCRdb retains in-frame clones only, with some absent. The sample lists 65,000 to 90,000 clones, about 88% occurring once. This specimen consisted of CD4+ or CD8+ T cells sorted from blood, obtained in a trial of the OX40 agonist ivuxolimab. This sequence originates from an adult with an advanced solid tumor such as melanoma, head and neck, liver or kidney cancer. The chain employs TRBV30 and TRBJ1-2, with a tentative D call TRBD1 (5 bases). CDR3 in amino acids: CAWSGTSGYTF. DNA for the CDR3: TGTGCCTGGAGTGGGACATCTGGCTACACCTTC.